Listed below are T cell receptor beta chains from one sample, sequenced in a study of blood T cell repertoires in COVID-19. Measured with immunoSEQ multiplex PCR; TCRdb has only the in-frame clones, and not every one. The repertoire holds 130,000 to 150,000 clones, 75% to 90% seen once, with 1.7% in the top ten. The sample was peripheral blood. These receptor sequences come from a woman aged 50 to 65 with acute or convalescent COVID-19. CDR3s leave out the opening cysteine and the closing phenylalanine or tryptophan.

v_call: TRBV11-2
j_call: TRBJ2-3
cdr3_aa: ASRRRGRGTDTQY

v_call: TRBV27
j_call: TRBJ1-4
cdr3_aa: ASSPSRDNEKLF

v_call: TRBV4-1
j_call: TRBJ2-7
cdr3_aa: ASSQDIGTGSYEQY

v_call: TRBV6-6
j_call: TRBJ1-1
cdr3_aa: ASKGQGATEAF

v_call: TRBV7-9
j_call: TRBJ2-5
cdr3_aa: ASSDTGLAETQY

v_call: TRBV9
j_call: TRBJ1-5
cdr3_aa: ASSATGQSNQPQH

v_call: TRBV5-1
j_call: TRBJ2-7
cdr3_aa: ASSPGGQGSYEQY

v_call: TRBV5-6
j_call: TRBJ1-2
cdr3_aa: ASSLDLDTFIYGYT

v_call: TRBV18
j_call: TRBJ2-6
cdr3_aa: ASSPLARGYSGANVLT

v_call: TRBV9
j_call: TRBJ1-2
cdr3_aa: ASSPGQGVYYGYT

v_call: TRBV3-1/TRBV3-2
j_call: TRBJ1-3
cdr3_aa: ASSLGHLGNTIY

v_call: TRBV4-2
j_call: TRBJ2-7
cdr3_aa: ASSQDLTILYEQY

v_call: TRBV6-2/TRBV6-3
j_call: TRBJ1-4
cdr3_aa: ASSYSTRGTLNEKLF

v_call: TRBV30
j_call: TRBJ1-5
cdr3_aa: AWSIREGQPQH

v_call: TRBV18
j_call: TRBJ1-1
cdr3_aa: ASSPRTGGVEAF

v_call: TRBV11-2
j_call: TRBJ1-2
cdr3_aa: ASSLSPYGYT

v_call: TRBV20-1
j_call: TRBJ2-2
cdr3_aa: SASNSPGELF

v_call: TRBV6-6
j_call: TRBJ2-7
cdr3_aa: ASSLQGIAYEQY

v_call: TRBV19
j_call: TRBJ2-3
cdr3_aa: ASSMGVTDTQY

v_call: TRBV29-1
j_call: TRBJ2-3
cdr3_aa: SVCGRANTDTQY

v_call: TRBV7-7
j_call: TRBJ2-5
cdr3_aa: ASSSRDKEETQY

v_call: TRBV19
j_call: TRBJ1-2
cdr3_aa: ASSAGTAAYGYT

v_call: TRBV11-3
j_call: TRBJ1-1
cdr3_aa: ASSSDSMNTEAF

v_call: TRBV5-4
j_call: TRBJ1-3
cdr3_aa: ASSLGGANSGNTIY

v_call: TRBV6-5
j_call: TRBJ2-7
cdr3_aa: ASQSSGTSGYEQY

v_call: TRBV11-2
j_call: TRBJ2-5
cdr3_aa: ASSYLLGVQETQY

v_call: TRBV19
j_call: TRBJ1-4
cdr3_aa: ASSIYRGSGEKLF

v_call: TRBV6-5
j_call: TRBJ2-1
cdr3_aa: ASQIAGFSYNEQF

v_call: TRBV10-3
j_call: TRBJ1-5
cdr3_aa: AISESRERSNQPQH